The entry below gives a single T cell receptor (beta chain) sequence along with its context. Its specificity is not known. TCRdb's table, derived via immunoSEQ multiplex PCR, lists solely in-frame clones and lacks some. The table has around 60,000 clones, 75% to 95% seen once. The entry originates in a study of a mutant IDH1 vaccine in newly diagnosed glioma. About the research overall: The sex distribution of treated patients was roughly 62% male and about 38% female, with a mean age of roughly 40 years. Those enrolled had earlier been treated with radiotherapy, temozolomide, or both, mostly both. Broader study findings: Shifts in the top peripheral T cell clonotypes seemed unrelated to pseudoprogression.

Trimming pared 4 bases from V and 3 bases from J, leaving 11 bases between. Per the germline V gene, CDR1 is SGHRS and CDR2 is YFSETQ. There are 14 residues in the CDR3. Time point indicated: baseline, week 1 (first vaccination visit). Specified treatment: pre-vaccination baseline after standard-of-care therapy. The rearrangement joins TRBV5-1 to TRBJ1-5; D uncertain. The receptor comes from a man aged 50-60 years with glioma. Sequencing was performed on PBMCs, taken from a glioma patient treated with radiotherapy, temozolomide or both. The CDR3 DNA is TGCGCCAGCAGCGTGGACGGATACAATCAGCCCCAGCATTTT. Amino acids: CASSVDGYNQPQHF.